This T cell receptor (beta chain) originates from a study of cytomegalovirus exposure and HLA in healthy donors. V was clipped by 4 bases and J by 3 bases; unmatched bases: 3. CDR1 and CDR2 from the germline V gene are SGHDT and YYEEEE. This CDR3 comprises 14 residues. Primers for the PCR totalled 60 Vbeta and 13 Jbeta. Produced via immunoSEQ multiplex PCR; TCRdb's table is partial and in-frame only. This sample has fewer than 150,000 clones, with about three quarters found just once. The chain joins TRBV5-6 to TRBJ2-7; 11 nucleotides agree with TRBD2. Material for sequencing was PBMCs. The TCR originated in a woman in her thirties or forties in good health and CMV-seropositive. The CDR3 sequence: CASSTGTSGYEQYF. The CDR3 coding sequence is TGTGCCAGCAGCACGGGGACTAGCGGCTACGAGCAGTACTTC.